A single sample is the source of the 26 T cell receptor beta chains below, sequenced in a study of blood T cell repertoires in COVID-19. Assay used: immunoSEQ multiplex PCR; TCRdb lists only in-frame clones, some missing. Among tens of thousands of clones listed, approximately 83% were seen once. Specimen: peripheral blood. All receptors come from a man aged 80 or over with COVID-19, enrolled during active disease.

This clone was seen a few times. The genes are TRBV10-3 and TRBJ1-1; D is possibly TRBD1 (6 bases). The ends were cut back, 7 bases at V and 5 bases at J, with 17 bases in the middle. The CDR3 spans 14 residues. Germline CDR1 ENHRY, CDR2 SYGVKD. The CDR3 DNA reads TGTGCCATCAAGAGGGACACAAGGCCAACTGAAGCTTTCTTT. Its translation: CAIKRDTRPTEAFF.

J is TRBJ2-7 and V is TRBV7-2, with 8 bases lining up with TRBD2. The J segment lost 2 bases and the V segment lost 1 base, leaving 4 bases of the junction unmatched. Germline CDR1 reads SGHTA; CDR2 reads FQGNSA. The CDR3 covers 15 residues. Here the CDR3 DNA reads TGTGCCAGCAGCTTAGTAGCGGGGCAACCCTACGAGCAGTACGTC. Its translation: CASSLVAGQPYEQYV.

The V call is TRBV6-5, the J call TRBJ2-1; 8 positions match TRBD1. V lost 0 bases, J lost 13 bases, and 5 bases stayed unmatched. The CDR3 totals 13 residues. The germline V gene has CDR1 MNHEY and CDR2 SVGAGI. The CDR3 reads CASSYSAGGRQFF. The CDR3 DNA reads TGTGCCAGCAGTTACTCGGCAGGGGGCCGCCAGTTCTTC.

The chain employs TRBV2 and TRBJ2-7; D possibly corresponds to TRBD1 (5 bases). Germline V gene sequence: CDR1 SNHLY, CDR2 FYNNEI. The CDR3 runs 14 residues. Trimming took 3 bases from V and 4 from J, leaving 13 bases between them. CDR3 DNA sequence: TGTGCCAGCAGTGATCAGGGTAGTGGGTACGAGCAGTACTTC. Encoded protein: CASSDQGSGYEQYF.

The chain has TRBV4-3 and TRBJ2-2; 7 bases fit TRBD2. J lost 0 bases, V lost 0 bases, and 4 bases had no gene match. The CDR3 has 17 residues. The germline V gene encodes CDR1 LGHNA and CDR2 YSLEER. CDR3 sequence reads: CASSQEGTSANTGELFF. The CDR3 coding sequence is TGCGCCAGCAGCCAAGAAGGAACTAGCGCGAACACCGGGGAGCTGTTTTTT.

The table lists this clone with a count of one. V gene TRBV3-1 (or the pseudogene TRBV3-2) combines with J gene TRBJ2-7; D may be TRBD1 (6 bases). V lost 4 bases and J lost 0, with 22 bases in between. The CDR3 has 18 residues. Germline values: CDR1 LGHDT, CDR2 YNNKEL (reference sequence). The CDR3 DNA is TGTGCCAGCAGCCCGGGACACCTCCCACCGGTCACCTCCTACGAGCAGTACTTC. As protein: CASSPGHLPPVTSYEQYF.

In its sample, this clone was seen once. This chain joins TRBV28 and TRBJ1-2; 8 bases fit TRBD1. The CDR3 has 17 residues. J gave up 0 bases and V 6 bases, and 12 bases lay outside the gene matches. Per the germline V gene, CDR1 is MDHEN and CDR2 is SYDVKM. CDR3 sequence reads: CASRFRDRRAPNYGYTF. CDR3 DNA sequence: TGTGCCAGCAGGTTCCGGGACAGGAGGGCCCCTAACTATGGCTACACCTTC.

The chain combines TRBV6-5 with TRBJ1-4; possibly TRBD1 for D (5 bases). Looked up from germline, CDR1 is MNHEY and CDR2 is SVGAGI. This CDR3 spans 14 amino acids. V shed 10 bases and J shed 4 bases, with 16 bases lying between them. The CDR3 is CATHSQEFNEKLFF. The CDR3 coding sequence is TGTGCCACTCACTCACAGGAGTTTAATGAAAAACTGTTTTTT.

The chain recombines TRBV18 with TRBJ1-4, with D possibly TRBD1 on 5 matching bases. This CDR3 spans 15 amino acids. V was shortened by 1 base and J by 4 bases, with 10 bases between the two germline ends. Germline V lookup: CDR1 KGHSH, CDR2 LQKENI. The CDR3 nucleotides read TGTGCCAGCTCACCACTGACAGCAAGTAATGAAAAACTGTTTTTT. Translated: CASSPLTASNEKLFF.

The genes are TRBV2 and TRBJ1-1; possibly TRBD1 for D (5 bases). Trimming took off 6 bases at V and 0 bases at J, with 20 bases between the two ends. Germline V CDR1 and CDR2: SNHLY, FYNNEI. The CDR3 length is 17 residues. CDR3 coding DNA: TGTGCCAGCAGGCTTAAAGGGGAAGGGAACGTGAACACTGAAGCTTTCTTT. Translating gives CASRLKGEGNVNTEAFF. Drawing the rest from reference TRBV2 and TRBJ1-1, the complete variable domain is EPEVTQTPSHQVTQMGQEVILRCVPISNHLYFYWYRQILGQKVEFLVSFYNNEISEKSEIFDDQFSVERPDGSNFTLKIRSTKLEDSAMYFCASRLKGEGNVNTEAFFGQGTRLTVV.

The rearrangement joins TRBV24-1 to TRBJ2-5; the D gene is possibly TRBD2 (7 bases). Trimming stripped 4 bases from V and 1 base from J, with 21 bases between. The CDR3 extends over 18 amino acids. Germline V gives CDR1 KGHDR, CDR2 SFDVKD. In DNA form, the CDR3 reads TGTGCCACCAGTGACGGCGGGGGCGGCGCACCACTCCAAGAGACCCAGTACTTC. Translation gives CATSDGGGGAPLQETQYF.

The CDR3 protein is CASSVRQGAYNEQFF. The CDR3 DNA sequence: TGTGCCAGCAGTGTCCGCCAGGGGGCCTACAATGAGCAGTTCTTC. The chain links TRBV2 to TRBJ2-1, with 7 bases lining up with TRBD1. The CDR3 consists of 15 residues. CDR1 is SNHLY and CDR2 is FYNNEI in the germline V gene. V was clipped by 4 bases and J by 2 bases; unmatched bases: 5.

A single count supports this clone. The V gene is TRBV6-2 or TRBV6-3, the J gene TRBJ2-1; 10 bases are a match to TRBD2. Per germline, CDR1 MNHEY and CDR2 SVGEGT. This CDR3 is built from 19 residues. With 2 bases clipped from V and 6 bases from J, the junction kept 16 bases outside the gene matches. DNA of the CDR3: TGTGCCAGCAGTTACCATAAGGCACCCTTTAGCGGGGGGTTCAATGAGCAGTTCTTC. It is translated as CASSYHKAPFSGGFNEQFF.

J is TRBJ1-2 and V is TRBV7-2, with D unclear. The CDR3 covers 15 residues. The germline V gene encodes CDR1 SGHTA and CDR2 FQGNSA. Trimming shortened V by 1 base and J by 7 bases, and 16 bases separated the two germline ends. CDR3 in amino acids: CASSLGLRNGVGYTF. The DNA for the CDR3 is TGTGCCAGCAGCTTAGGATTGCGGAACGGGGTTGGCTACACCTTC.

The V gene is TRBV5-4, the J gene TRBJ1-1; 8 bases match TRBD1. The CDR3 length is 14 residues. Germline assignment: CDR1 SGHNT and CDR2 YYREEE (reference sequence). Trimming at V came to 4 bases and at J to 6 bases, leaving 8 bases not matched to a gene. The chain's CDR3 is CASSNGQGYPEAFF. The CDR3 nucleotides are TGTGCCAGCAGCAACGGACAGGGTTACCCTGAAGCTTTCTTT.

The CDR3: CASRSSNTGELFF. In DNA form, the CDR3 reads TGTGCCAGCAGATCATCGAACACCGGGGAGCTGTTTTTT. V gene TRBV11-2 combines with J gene TRBJ2-2; D gene ambiguous. CDR3 size: 13 residues. The germline CDR1 and CDR2 sequences are SGHAT and FQNNGV. Trimming removed 6 bases at V and 0 bases at J, with 5 bases between.

The CDR3 DNA is TGTGCCACCAGTCCTTGGACAGGAAACACCGGGGAGCTGTTTTTT. Translated, it gives CATSPWTGNTGELFF. The chain carries TRBV24-1 and TRBJ2-2, with 7 bases aligning to TRBD1. The V segment lost 6 bases and the J segment 2 bases; nucleotides outside the gene matches: 5. The CDR3 runs 15 residues. The germline V gene encodes CDR1 KGHDR and CDR2 SFDVKD.

CDR3 DNA: TGTGCCAGCATGGCAGGACAGGGTTCACCCCTCCACTTT. This translates into CASMAGQGSPLHF. The chain couples TRBV6-1 to TRBJ1-6, with TRBD1 matching over 8 bases. The CDR3 sequence is 13 residues long. In germline, CDR1 is MNHNS, CDR2 SASEGT. V trimming: 7 bases; J trimming: 9 bases; junction bases outside the gene matches: 5.

The chain employs TRBV28 and TRBJ2-2; D perhaps matches TRBD1 (6 bases). Germline V gene data show CDR1 as MDHEN and CDR2 as SYDVKM. The ends were cut back, 5 bases at V and 7 bases at J, with 17 bases in the middle. The CDR3 has 15 residues. This CDR3 reads CASSQITGLGGELFF. The CDR3 coding sequence is TGTGCCAGCAGTCAAATCACAGGGTTGGGCGGGGAGCTGTTTTTT.

The V gene is TRBV4-3, the J gene TRBJ2-1; 12 bases are a match to TRBD2. Germline assignment: CDR1 LGHNA and CDR2 YSLEER. The CDR3 contains 15 residues. V shed 1 base and J 9 bases; nucleotides not matched to a gene: 4. CDR3 bases: TGCGCCAGCAGCCAAGCGACTAGCGGGAGCGGTGAGCAGTTCTTC. Its translation: CASSQATSGSGEQFF.

V and J are TRBV6-5 and TRBJ2-5; a weak D match, TRBD2 (7 bases). Germline V lookup: CDR1 MNHEY, CDR2 SVGAGI. Trimming left V 0 bases short and J 5 bases short, with 13 bases between. This CDR3 spans 15 amino acids. Written as DNA, the CDR3 is TGTGCCAGCAGTTACTCGAACCGGGGGGCGGAGACCCAGTACTTC. It is translated as CASSYSNRGAETQYF.

The genes are TRBV27 and TRBJ1-6, with D tentatively TRBD1 (5 bases). From germline, CDR1 is MNHEY and CDR2 SMNVEV (reference sequence). The length of the CDR3 is 19 residues. V lost 2 bases and J 6 bases, leaving 23 bases between the germline ends. CDR3 protein: CASSLIRIGRGRSNSPLHF. As DNA, the CDR3 is TGTGCCAGCAGTTTAATCCGGATCGGAAGGGGAAGGAGTAATTCACCCCTCCACTTT.

This clone was recorded a few times. The gene calls are TRBV2 and TRBJ2-7; TRBD1 agrees at 8 bases. In germline, CDR1 is SNHLY, CDR2 FYNNEI. The CDR3 contains 13 residues. V shed 10 bases and J 2 bases; nucleotides not matched to a gene: 7. The CDR3 bases are TGTGCCACCCGACAGGGGCCTACCTACGAGCAGTACGTC. Translated: CATRQGPTYEQYV.

CDR3 coding DNA: TGTGCCAGCAGCTGGACTAGCGGGGGACCCTTCACCGGGGAGCTGTTTTTT. Translating it yields CASSWTSGGPFTGELFF. The rearrangement links TRBV13 to TRBJ2-2; 13 positions match TRBD2. V lost 4 bases, J lost 4 bases, and 6 bases stayed unmatched. Germline CDR1 PRHDT, CDR2 FYEKMQ (reference sequence). The CDR3 runs 17 residues.

The rearrangement links TRBV27 to TRBJ1-1; no reliable D call. Per germline, CDR1 MNHEY and CDR2 SMNVEV (reference sequence). Deletions cut 4 bases from V and 5 bases from J, with 14 bases between. CDR3 length: 14 amino acids. CDR3: CASSSSYSGTEAFF. CDR3 nucleotides: TGTGCCAGCAGTTCGTCCTACAGTGGTACTGAAGCTTTCTTT.

This clone turned up a few times. The V call is TRBV24-1, the J call TRBJ2-3, with D possibly being TRBD2 (6 bases). Trimming took 1 base from V and 1 from J, leaving 8 bases between them. The CDR3 has 15 amino acids. Germline V CDR1 and CDR2: KGHDR, SFDVKD. The CDR3 coding sequence is TGTGCCACCAGTGATTTCGGCGGGGGCACAGATACGCAGTATTTT. Protein sequence: CATSDFGGGTDTQYF.